Listed below are T cell receptor beta chains from one sample, sequenced in a study of CD8+ T cells in alopecia areata. Profiled with immunoSEQ multiplex PCR; TCRdb holds only in-frame clones, not every one. The sample includes approximately 170,000 clones, 55% to 70% of them seen just once. The sample consisted of CD4+ T cells sorted from blood, taken at week 4, from a patient treated with tofacitinib. The receptors here all came from a human donor with alopecia areata. CDR3s include the opening cysteine and the closing phenylalanine or tryptophan. Each record gives: clone size, D gene, V gene, J gene, CDR3 length, CDR3 protein, CDR3 DNA. A D gene is named only where the DNA matches it firmly. Clone size is given for some rows only: seen once, a few or many times, or a class if the clone is expanded.

>-|-|TRBV25-1|TRBJ2-7|14
CASSVTGRFTEQYF
TGTGCCAGCAGTGTGACAGGAAGATTCACGGAGCAGTACTTC
>-|-|TRBV30|TRBJ2-3|17
CAWSAPLGGRLADTQYF
TGTGCCTGGAGTGCACCGCTGGGGGGACGGCTGGCGGATACGCAGTATTTT
>-|-|TRBV7-9|TRBJ1-1|14
CASSLEGLNTEAFF
TGTGCCAGCAGCTTAGAGGGGTTGAACACTGAAGCTTTCTTT
>-|-|TRBV5-6|TRBJ2-4|14
CASSPRTNKNIQYF
TGTGCCAGCAGCCCGAGGACTAACAAAAACATTCAGTACTTC
>-|-|TRBV30|TRBJ1-5|13
CAWSHREGQPQHF
TGTGCCTGGAGTCACAGGGAAGGTCAGCCCCAGCATTTT
>-|TRBD2|TRBV27|TRBJ2-7|16
CASSSAPAAGVYEQYF
TGTGCCAGCAGTTCAGCCCCGGCAGCGGGAGTCTACGAGCAGTACTTC
>-|-|TRBV28|TRBJ1-5|13
CAGSQGGNQPQHF
TGTGCCGGTTCACAGGGAGGAAATCAGCCCCAGCATTTT
>-|TRBD2|TRBV29-1|TRBJ2-5|14
CSVDVSGLAETQYF
TGCAGCGTTGACGTCTCGGGACTAGCGGAGACCCAGTACTTC
>once|-|TRBV19|TRBJ2-1|13
CASRRTGLDEQFF
TGTGCCAGTAGGAGAACAGGGCTCGATGAGCAGTTCTTC
>once|TRBD1|TRBV29-1|TRBJ1-2|13
CSAPGTGVLGYTF
TGCAGCGCCCCCGGGACAGGGGTTTTAGGCTACACCTTC
>-|-|TRBV29-1|TRBJ2-7|12
CSVADSAYEQYF
TGCAGCGTTGCGGACAGTGCCTACGAGCAGTACTTC
>-|TRBD2|TRBV29-1|TRBJ2-6|14
CSVRTSRGANVLTF
TGCAGCGTCCGGACTAGCCGTGGGGCCAACGTCCTGACTTTC
>-|-|TRBV14|TRBJ2-3|12
CASSLSPDTQYF
TGTGCCAGCAGCCTCTCCCCAGATACGCAGTATTTT
>once|-|TRBV29-1|TRBJ2-5|13
CSATGTTRETQYF
TGCAGCGCCACCGGGACAACGAGGGAGACCCAGTACTTC
>once|-|TRBV7-9|TRBJ1-1|15
CASSLGQALNTEAFF
TGTGCCAGCAGCTTAGGACAGGCTTTGAACACTGAAGCTTTCTTT
>-|-|TRBV30|TRBJ1-5|13
CAWSGGVVQPQHF
TGTGCCTGGAGCGGGGGGGTGGTTCAGCCCCAGCATTTT
>-|TRBD1|TRBV5-1|TRBJ2-2|17
CASSPGQGAFNTGELFF
TGCGCCAGCAGCCCGGGACAGGGGGCTTTTAACACCGGGGAGCTGTTTTTT
>-|TRBD2|TRBV30|TRBJ2-1|13
CAYSGRRYNEQFF
TGTGCCTATAGCGGGAGGAGATACAATGAGCAGTTCTTC
>-|-|TRBV30|TRBJ1-5|14
CAWSSGFGNQPQHF
TGTGCCTGGAGTAGCGGGTTTGGCAATCAGCCCCAGCATTTT
>-|-|TRBV5-1|TRBJ2-6|16
CASSLRAGSGANVLTF
TGCGCCAGCAGCTTGCGGGCAGGTTCCGGGGCCAACGTCCTGACTTTC
>-|TRBD2|TRBV7-2|TRBJ2-3|18
CASSLRLAGGGVEDTQYF
TGTGCCAGCAGCTTACGACTAGCGGGAGGAGGCGTGGAAGATACGCAGTATTTT